The clone carrying this T cell receptor (beta chain) was detected many times. Antigen: not known. The sample belongs to a study of CD8 T cells in ankylosing spondylitis. Study-wide results and limits: Characteristic of ankylosing spondylitis blood, it appeared, was a TCR beta motif comprising several highly homologous variants. Disease-linked clones were reportedly significantly enriched in matched ankylosing spondylitis synovial fluid. Earlier literature documents some of the motif variants in reactive arthritis synovial fluid and blood.

The CDR3 sequence is 16 residues long. CDR1 is LGHNA and CDR2 is YSLEER in the germline V gene. Deletions cut 4 bases from V and 2 bases from J, with 18 bases between. TCRdb ran MiXCR on the 5' RACE reads and lists one entry per CDR3 protein. Of about 200,000 distinct CDR3 sequences detected, roughly 26% appear once; the ten largest clones hold about 6.2%. The V and J genes are TRBV4-3 and TRBJ2-7; unclear D gene. The receptor was derived from a male donor with ankylosing spondylitis or in good health (not recorded which). The sequenced sample consisted of blood, either unsorted or a sorted T cell fraction (not recorded which). The CDR3 DNA follows: TGCGCCAGCAGCCCAGCATCCTCGGGCCCAGCCTACGAGCAGTACTTC. Protein sequence: CASSPASSGPAYEQYF.